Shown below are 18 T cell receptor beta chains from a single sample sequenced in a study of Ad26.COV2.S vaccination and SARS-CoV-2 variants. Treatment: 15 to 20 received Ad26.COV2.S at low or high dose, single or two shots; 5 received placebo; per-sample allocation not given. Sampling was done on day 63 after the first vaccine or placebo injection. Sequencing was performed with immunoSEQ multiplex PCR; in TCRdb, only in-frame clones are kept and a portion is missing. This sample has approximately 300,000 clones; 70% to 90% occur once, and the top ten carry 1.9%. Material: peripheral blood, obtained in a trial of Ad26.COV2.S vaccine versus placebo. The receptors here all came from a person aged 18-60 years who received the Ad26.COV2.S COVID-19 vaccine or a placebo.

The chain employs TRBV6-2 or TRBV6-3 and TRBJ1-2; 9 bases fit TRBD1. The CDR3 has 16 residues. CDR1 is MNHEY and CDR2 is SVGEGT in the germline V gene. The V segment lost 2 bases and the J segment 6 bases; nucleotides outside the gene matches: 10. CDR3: CASSYPIGQGSHGYTF. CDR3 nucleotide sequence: TGTGCCAGCAGTTACCCGATCGGACAGGGGAGCCATGGCTACACCTTC.

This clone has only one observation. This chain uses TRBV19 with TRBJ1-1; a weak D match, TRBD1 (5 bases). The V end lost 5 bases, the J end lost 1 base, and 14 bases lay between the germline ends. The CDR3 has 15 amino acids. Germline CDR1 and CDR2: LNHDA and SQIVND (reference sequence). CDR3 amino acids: CASSPRDRSNTEAFF. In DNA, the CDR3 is TGTGCCAGTAGTCCCCGGGACCGATCGAACACTGAAGCTTTCTTT.

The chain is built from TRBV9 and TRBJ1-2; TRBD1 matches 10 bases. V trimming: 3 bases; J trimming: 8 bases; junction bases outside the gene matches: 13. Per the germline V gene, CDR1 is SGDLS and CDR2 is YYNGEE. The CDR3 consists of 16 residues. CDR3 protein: CASSGIRQGARRGYTF. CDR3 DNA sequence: TGTGCCAGCAGCGGAATTCGACAGGGGGCGCGAAGGGGCTACACCTTC.

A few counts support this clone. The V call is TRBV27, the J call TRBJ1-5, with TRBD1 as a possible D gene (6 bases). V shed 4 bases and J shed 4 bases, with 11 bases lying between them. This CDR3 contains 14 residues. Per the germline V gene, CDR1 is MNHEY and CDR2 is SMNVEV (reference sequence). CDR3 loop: CASSSSDSNQPQHF. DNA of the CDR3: TGTGCCAGCAGTTCCTCGGACAGTAATCAGCCCCAGCATTTT.

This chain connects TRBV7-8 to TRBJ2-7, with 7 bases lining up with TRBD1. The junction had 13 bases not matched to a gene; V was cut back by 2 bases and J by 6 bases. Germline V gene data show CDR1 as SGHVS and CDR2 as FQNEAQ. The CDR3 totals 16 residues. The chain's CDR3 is CASSLRAGGTLSEQYF. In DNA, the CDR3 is TGTGCCAGCAGCTTAAGGGCAGGGGGTACTCTGTCCGAGCAGTACTTC. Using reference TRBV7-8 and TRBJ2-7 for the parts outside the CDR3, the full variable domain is GAGVSQSPRYKVAKRGQDVALRCDPISGHVSLFWYQQALGQGPEFLTYFQNEAQLDKSGLPSDRFFAERPEGSVSTLKIQRTQQEDSAVYLCASSLRAGGTLSEQYFGPGTRLTVT.

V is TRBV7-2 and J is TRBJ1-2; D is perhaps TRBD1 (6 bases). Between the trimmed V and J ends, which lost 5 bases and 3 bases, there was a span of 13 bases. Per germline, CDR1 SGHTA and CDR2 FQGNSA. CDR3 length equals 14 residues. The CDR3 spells CASSQRTEDYGYTF. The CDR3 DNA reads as TGTGCCAGCAGCCAGAGGACAGAAGACTATGGCTACACCTTC. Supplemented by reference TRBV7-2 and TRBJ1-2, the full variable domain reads GAGVSQSPSNKVTEKGKDVELRCDPISGHTALYWYRQSLGQGLEFLIYFQGNSAPDKSGLPSDRFSAERTGGSVSTLTIQRTQQEDSAVYLCASSQRTEDYGYTFGSGTRLTVV.

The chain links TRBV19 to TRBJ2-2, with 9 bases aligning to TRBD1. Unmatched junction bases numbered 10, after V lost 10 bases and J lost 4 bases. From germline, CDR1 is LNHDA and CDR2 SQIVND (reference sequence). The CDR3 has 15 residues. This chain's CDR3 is CATQTGGSITGELFF. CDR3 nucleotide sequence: TGTGCCACTCAGACAGGGGGATCAATCACCGGGGAGCTGTTTTTT.

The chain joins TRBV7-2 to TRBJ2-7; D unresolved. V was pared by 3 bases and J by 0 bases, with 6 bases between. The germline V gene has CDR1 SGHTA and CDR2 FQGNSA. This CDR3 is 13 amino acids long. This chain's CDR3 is CASSFESSYEQYF. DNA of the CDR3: TGTGCCAGCAGCTTTGAGAGCTCCTACGAGCAGTACTTC.

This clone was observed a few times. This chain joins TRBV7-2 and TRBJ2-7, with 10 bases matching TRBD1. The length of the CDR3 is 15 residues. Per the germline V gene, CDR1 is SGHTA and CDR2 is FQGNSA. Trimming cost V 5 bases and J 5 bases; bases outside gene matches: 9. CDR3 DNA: TGTGCCAGCAGCCCGTGGACAGGGGGAAGAAACGAGCAGTACTTC. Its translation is CASSPWTGGRNEQYF.

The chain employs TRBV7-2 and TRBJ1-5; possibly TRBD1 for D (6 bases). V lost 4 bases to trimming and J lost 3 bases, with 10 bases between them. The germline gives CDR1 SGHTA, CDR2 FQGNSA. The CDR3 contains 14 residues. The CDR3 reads CASSSGQLNQPQHF. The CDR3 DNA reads TGTGCCAGCAGCTCTGGACAGCTCAATCAGCCCCAGCATTTT.

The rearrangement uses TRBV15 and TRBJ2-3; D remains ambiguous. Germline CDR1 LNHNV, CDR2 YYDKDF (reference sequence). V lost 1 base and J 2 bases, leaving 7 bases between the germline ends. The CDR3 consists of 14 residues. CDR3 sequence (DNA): TGTGCCACCAGCAGAGCGCAGTCCACAGATACGCAGTATTTT. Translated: CATSRAQSTDTQYF.

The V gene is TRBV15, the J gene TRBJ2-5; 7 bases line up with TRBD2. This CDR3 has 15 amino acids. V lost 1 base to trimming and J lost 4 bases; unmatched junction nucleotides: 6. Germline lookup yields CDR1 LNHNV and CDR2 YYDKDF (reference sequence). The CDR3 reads CATSRASGARETQYF. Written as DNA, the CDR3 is TGTGCCACCAGCAGAGCTAGCGGAGCACGAGAGACCCAGTACTTC.

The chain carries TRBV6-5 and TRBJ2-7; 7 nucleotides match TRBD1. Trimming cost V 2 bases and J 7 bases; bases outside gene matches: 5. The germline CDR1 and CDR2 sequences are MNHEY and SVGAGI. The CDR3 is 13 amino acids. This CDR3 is CASSYEDRTEQYF. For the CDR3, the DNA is TGTGCCAGCAGTTACGAGGACAGGACGGAGCAGTACTTC.

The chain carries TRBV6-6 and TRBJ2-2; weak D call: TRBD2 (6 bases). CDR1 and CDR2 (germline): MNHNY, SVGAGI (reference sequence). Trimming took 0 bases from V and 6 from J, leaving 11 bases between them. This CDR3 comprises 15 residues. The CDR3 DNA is TGTGCCAGCAGTTACTCAAGACAGCGGGCCGGGGAGCTGTTTTTT. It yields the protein CASSYSRQRAGELFF.

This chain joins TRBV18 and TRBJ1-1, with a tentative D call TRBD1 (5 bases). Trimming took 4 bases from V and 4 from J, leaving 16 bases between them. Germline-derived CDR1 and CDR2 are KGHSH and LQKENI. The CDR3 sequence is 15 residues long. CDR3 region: CASSLGEAGGTEAFF. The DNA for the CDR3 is TGTGCCAGCTCACTAGGGGAGGCCGGGGGCACTGAAGCTTTCTTT.

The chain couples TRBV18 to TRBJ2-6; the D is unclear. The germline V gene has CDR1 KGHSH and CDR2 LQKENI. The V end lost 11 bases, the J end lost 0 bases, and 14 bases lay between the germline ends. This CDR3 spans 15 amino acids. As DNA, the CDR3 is TGTGCCTCTACGGGCTTTAGCTCTGGGGCCAACGTCCTGACTTTC. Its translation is CASTGFSSGANVLTF.

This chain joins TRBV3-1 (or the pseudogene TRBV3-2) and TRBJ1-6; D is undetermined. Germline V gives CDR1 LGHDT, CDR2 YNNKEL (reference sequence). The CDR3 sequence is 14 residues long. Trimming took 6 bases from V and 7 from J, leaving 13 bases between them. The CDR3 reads CASRNEAANSPLHF. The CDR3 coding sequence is TGTGCCAGCAGAAACGAGGCAGCGAATTCACCCCTCCACTTT.

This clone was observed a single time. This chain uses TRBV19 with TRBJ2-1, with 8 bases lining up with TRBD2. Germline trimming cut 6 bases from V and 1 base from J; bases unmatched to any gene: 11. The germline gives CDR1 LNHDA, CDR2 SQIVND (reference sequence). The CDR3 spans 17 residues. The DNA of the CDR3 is TGTGCCAGTAGCGGCCGGAGGAGCGGGGGTTCCTACAATGAGCAGTTCTTC. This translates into CASSGRRSGGSYNEQFF.